Listed below are T cell receptor beta chains from one sample, sequenced in a study of shared clonotypes between healthy human individuals. Sequencing used immunoSEQ multiplex PCR; TCRdb keeps in-frame clones, though not all of them. The sample includes millions of clones, about 95% of them seen just once. Sequencing was performed on naive CD8+ T cells sorted from blood. The receptors derive from a man aged 18-30 years in good health. Each CDR3 is given with its conserved first and last residue. A D gene is named only where the DNA matches it firmly. Clone size, where shown, is once, few, many, or a class for clones that have expanded.

NA	TRBV4-3	14	TRBJ2-7	NA	CASSQELQAHEQYF	TGCGCCAGCAGCCAAGAGCTCCAGGCCCACGAGCAGTACTTC
NA	TRBV9	16	TRBJ1-6	NA	CASSAETMVYNSPLHF	TGTGCCAGCAGCGCCGAGACCATGGTCTATAATTCACCCCTCCACTTT
NA	TRBV30	14	TRBJ2-2	NA	CAWSVIGMPGELFF	TGTGCCTGGAGTGTAATAGGGATGCCCGGGGAGCTGTTTTTT
NA	TRBV30	15	TRBJ2-5	NA	CAWTYRGGLFETQYF	TGTGCCTGGACCTACAGGGGGGGATTGTTTGAGACCCAGTACTTC
NA	TRBV28	13	TRBJ2-5	TRBD2	CASTPGGAETQYF	TGTGCCAGCACCCCCGGGGGGGCAGAGACCCAGTACTTC
NA	TRBV16	14	TRBJ2-5	NA	CASSHGDLDTTQYF	TGTGCCAGCAGCCATGGGGACCTGGATACGACCCAGTACTTC
NA	TRBV13	14	TRBJ2-2	NA	CASSSGLNTGELFF	TGTGCCAGCAGCTCGGGACTTAACACCGGGGAGCTGTTTTTT
NA	TRBV5-1	14	TRBJ2-3	NA	CASSSTGITDTQYF	TGCGCCAGCAGCTCCACAGGGATCACAGATACGCAGTATTTT
NA	TRBV30	13	TRBJ2-7	NA	CAWSSSRVGEQYF	TGTGCCTGGAGTTCCTCCCGGGTAGGCGAGCAGTACTTC
NA	TRBV7-9	16	TRBJ2-7	TRBD1	CASSDESGTGIYEQYF	TGTGCCAGCAGCGATGAGTCCGGGACAGGGATCTACGAGCAGTACTTC
NA	TRBV10-1	16	TRBJ1-6	TRBD1	CASSGTGAELNSPLHF	TGCGCCAGCAGTGGCACAGGGGCAGAGCTAAATTCACCCCTCCACTTT
NA	TRBV4-1	17	TRBJ2-7	NA	CASSQEPLTGPSYEQYF	TGCGCCAGCAGCCAAGAGCCTTTGACAGGTCCCTCCTACGAGCAGTACTTC
NA	TRBV27	15	TRBJ2-7	TRBD2	CASSFSSGSSYEQYF	TGTGCCAGCAGTTTCTCTAGCGGGAGCTCCTACGAGCAGTACTTC
NA	TRBV2	13	TRBJ2-7	NA	CASSPDRTYEQYF	TGTGCCAGCAGCCCCGACAGGACCTACGAGCAGTACTTC
few	TRBV28	14	TRBJ2-7	NA	CASTIRTGAYEQYF	TGTGCCAGCACCATAAGAACAGGAGCCTACGAGCAGTACTTC
NA	TRBV18	15	TRBJ2-7	NA	CASSPPMLGLDEQYF	TGTGCCAGCTCACCACCGATGTTGGGGCTCGACGAGCAGTACTTC
NA	TRBV30	13	TRBJ1-1	NA	CAWSVLGPTEAFF	TGTGCCTGGAGTGTACTGGGTCCGACTGAAGCTTTCTTT
NA	TRBV4-1	13	TRBJ2-3	TRBD2	CASGLAGLDTQYF	TGCGCCAGCGGGCTAGCGGGATTAGATACGCAGTATTTT
NA	TRBV4-3	16	TRBJ1-2	NA	CASSQDSRDGGYGYTF	TGCGCCAGCAGCCAAGACAGTCGGGACGGCGGCTATGGCTACACCTTC
NA	TRBV11-2	15	TRBJ2-3	TRBD2	CASSLGAGLTDTQYF	TGTGCCAGCAGCTTAGGAGCGGGACTCACAGATACGCAGTATTTT
once	TRBV9	14	TRBJ2-1	TRBD2	CASSVGGGGGEQFF	TGTGCCAGCAGCGTAGGCGGGGGAGGCGGTGAGCAGTTCTTC
NA	TRBV5-6	14	TRBJ1-2	NA	CASSLQTSFYGYTF	TGTGCCAGCAGCTTGCAGACCAGTTTCTATGGCTACACCTTC
NA	TRBV29-1	13	TRBJ2-1	TRBD2	CSVDGGRGDEQFF	TGCAGCGTTGACGGCGGGAGGGGGGATGAGCAGTTCTTC
NA	TRBV11-2	13	TRBJ2-3	NA	CASSSGLLDTQYF	TGTGCCAGCAGCTCCGGACTGCTAGATACGCAGTATTTT
NA	TRBV30	13	TRBJ2-7	TRBD1	CAWSGQGANEQYF	TGTGCCTGGAGCGGACAGGGGGCAAACGAGCAGTACTTC
NA	TRBV12-5	14	TRBJ2-1	NA	CASGLDIPGEEQFF	TGTGCTAGTGGTTTGGATATCCCAGGCGAGGAGCAGTTCTTC
NA	TRBV7-2	14	TRBJ1-2	NA	CASSLVGGTDGYTF	TGTGCCAGCAGCTTAGTTGGCGGAACGGATGGCTACACCTTC
NA	TRBV7-2	14	TRBJ2-7	TRBD2	CASSPTSASYEQYF	TGTGCCAGCAGCCCGACTAGCGCCTCCTACGAGCAGTACTTC
NA	TRBV6-6	14	TRBJ1-1	NA	CASSYPGPQTEAFF	TGTGCCAGCAGTTACCCCGGACCCCAAACAGAAGCTTTCTTT
NA	TRBV5-6	14	TRBJ2-3	NA	CASSLDSNTDTQYF	TGTGCCAGCAGCTTGGATTCTAACACAGATACGCAGTATTTT